Shown below are 17 T cell receptor beta chains from a single sample sequenced in a study of beta chain features in type 1 diabetes. The entirety of the isolated RNA underwent reverse transcription, so expressed TCRB transcripts were sequenced. The table came from immunoSEQ multiplex PCR; TCRdb's copy has only in-frame clones and leaves some out. The sample includes 350,000 to 400,000 clones, about 15% of them seen just once. The sample was naive CD4+ T cells from blood. The receptors were sampled from a woman aged 18 to 35 in good health.

The sample holds a few counts of this clone. The chain recombines TRBV30 with TRBJ1-1; 9 bases agree with TRBD1. Losses at the gene ends were 5 bases for V and 1 base for J; bases not matched to a gene: 14. This CDR3 has 17 amino acids. CDR1 GTSNPN and CDR2 SVGIG come from the germline V gene (reference sequence). The CDR3 nucleotides are TGTGCCTGGGGCCCAAAGGACAGGGGCCGGCCGAACACTGAAGCTTTCTTT. Amino acids: CAWGPKDRGRPNTEAFF.

This chain uses TRBV28 with TRBJ1-4; tentative D call: TRBD1 (6 bases). Trimming cost V 3 bases and J 8 bases, with 10 bases left between them. Germline V gene data show CDR1 as MDHEN and CDR2 as SYDVKM. The CDR3 has 13 amino acids. Here the CDR3 reads CASSFGQIEKLFF. CDR3 sequence (DNA): TGTGCCAGCAGTTTCGGACAGATCGAAAAACTGTTTTTT.

This rearrangement joins TRBV29-1 to TRBJ1-1; D gene ambiguous. The CDR3 length is 12 residues. Germline CDR1 and CDR2: SQVTM and ANQGSEA. The V end lost 1 base, the J end lost 2 bases, and 5 bases lay between the germline ends. The CDR3 sequence: CSVEARNTEAFF. The CDR3 nucleotides read TGCAGCGTTGAAGCCAGAAACACTGAAGCTTTCTTT.

The genes are TRBV5-4 and TRBJ1-1; TRBD1 matches 8 bases. This CDR3 has 15 residues. Per germline, CDR1 SGHNT and CDR2 YYREEE (reference sequence). V was pared by 0 bases and J by 4 bases, with 5 bases of the junction left unmatched. The chain's CDR3 is CASSLERQGTTEAFF. DNA for the CDR3: TGTGCCAGCAGCTTGGAGAGACAGGGGACCACTGAAGCTTTCTTT.

The chain carries TRBV5-1 and TRBJ2-2, with 8 bases identical to TRBD2. The CDR3 loop spans 17 amino acids. V gave up 1 base and J gave up 0 bases; unmatched junction bases: 5. Germline assignment: CDR1 SGHRS and CDR2 YFSETQ. Written as DNA, the CDR3 is TGCGCCAGCAGCTTGAATAGCGGGGCGTCGAACACCGGGGAGCTGTTTTTT. Encoded protein: CASSLNSGASNTGELFF.

This clone was detected a few times. The chain carries TRBV7-2 and TRBJ2-3; the match to TRBD2 covers 7 bases. The trim removed 4 bases at V and 4 bases at J, leaving 8 bases unmatched. The CDR3 length is 15 residues. Germline values: CDR1 SGHTA, CDR2 FQGNSA. In nucleotides, the CDR3 is TGTGCCAGCAGCTCCCAAGCGGGATGGGCAGATACGCAGTATTTT. This translates into CASSSQAGWADTQYF.

This rearrangement joins TRBV5-1 to TRBJ2-3, with D hard to call. This CDR3 has 16 residues. V lost 0 bases and J 0 bases, leaving 11 bases between the germline ends. Germline values: CDR1 SGHRS, CDR2 YFSETQ. CDR3 protein: CASSLDPVPSTDTQYF. DNA for the CDR3: TGCGCCAGCAGCTTGGACCCAGTACCGAGCACAGATACGCAGTATTTT.

This clone has only a few counts. This rearrangement joins TRBV7-8 to TRBJ1-3; no firm D call. This CDR3 spans 17 amino acids. The germline gives CDR1 SGHVS, CDR2 FQNEAQ. Between the trimmed V and J ends, which lost 1 base and 0 bases, there was a span of 13 bases. CDR3 amino acids: CASSLEGGSSSGNTIYF. The CDR3 DNA follows: TGTGCCAGCAGCTTAGAAGGAGGGTCTAGCTCTGGAAACACCATATATTTT.

This clone was seen a handful of times. Written as DNA, the CDR3 is TGTGCCAGCTCACCTAGGGACAACTACGAGCAGTACTTC. Translated: CASSPRDNYEQYF. This chain connects TRBV18 to TRBJ2-7; possible D gene TRBD1, 6 bases. The V end lost 3 bases, the J end lost 3 bases, and 9 bases lay between the germline ends. The CDR3 spans 13 residues. Germline CDR1 KGHSH, CDR2 LQKENI.

The J gene is TRBJ2-6, the V gene TRBV18; perhaps TRBD1 as D (6 bases). The germline V and J ends were trimmed by 3 bases and 1 base, with 10 bases remaining between them. The CDR3 runs to 16 residues. Looked up from germline, CDR1 is KGHSH and CDR2 is LQKENI. CDR3 region: CASSPPGVSGANVLTF. The DNA for the CDR3 is TGTGCCAGCTCACCCCCAGGGGTATCTGGGGCCAACGTCCTGACTTTC.

This chain joins TRBV7-9 and TRBJ2-2, with 7 positions matching TRBD1. Losses at the gene ends were 5 bases for V and 2 bases for J; bases not matched to a gene: 5. Germline assignment: CDR1 SEHNR and CDR2 FQNEAQ (reference sequence). The CDR3 contains 15 residues. The CDR3 reads CASSPGQPNTGELFF. CDR3 DNA: TGTGCCAGCAGCCCGGGACAGCCAAACACCGGGGAGCTGTTTTTT.

V is TRBV19 and J is TRBJ2-6, with TRBD1 matching 10 bases. This CDR3 contains 19 residues. The ends lost 6 bases at V and 2 bases at J; junction bases unmatched: 13. Germline V lookup: CDR1 LNHDA, CDR2 SQIVND (reference sequence). The CDR3, as DNA: TGTGCCAGTAGAACAACAGCTCCGGGACAGGGGACTGGGGCCAACGTCCTGACTTTC. Translated, it gives CASRTTAPGQGTGANVLTF.

The chain employs TRBV29-1 and TRBJ2-7; 7 bases line up with TRBD1. The CDR3 consists of 13 residues. V trimming: 4 bases; J trimming: 5 bases; junction bases outside the gene matches: 8. CDR1 and CDR2 from the germline V gene are SQVTM and ANQGSEA. The CDR3 loop reads CSVGPMTGNEQYF. CDR3 sequence (DNA): TGCAGCGTTGGCCCTATGACAGGGAACGAGCAGTACTTC.

The chain couples TRBV11-2 to TRBJ1-2, with a possible D match to TRBD1 (6 bases). Trimming took 5 bases from V and 4 from J, leaving 17 bases between them. The CDR3 covers 15 residues. Germline V gene sequence: CDR1 SGHAT, CDR2 FQNNGV. The CDR3 here is CASSPGHVRGYGYTF. Here the CDR3 DNA reads TGTGCCAGCAGCCCGGGACACGTACGGGGCTATGGCTACACCTTC.

The V and J genes are TRBV6-5 and TRBJ2-7; 9 nucleotides align to TRBD1. Germline CDR1 is MNHEY and CDR2 is SVGAGI. This CDR3 is built from 16 residues. The trim removed 0 bases at V and 3 bases at J, leaving 6 bases unmatched. The CDR3 region has the DNA TGTGCCAGCAGTTACTCGATAGTGGGACAGGGCTACGAGCAGTACTTC. Its protein product is CASSYSIVGQGYEQYF.

The gene calls are TRBV2 and TRBJ2-1, with D perhaps matching TRBD2 (6 bases). The germline V gene has CDR1 SNHLY and CDR2 FYNNEI. This CDR3 is 15 amino acids long. The ends were cut back, 6 bases at V and 6 bases at J, with 18 bases in the middle. The CDR3 nucleotides are TGTGCCAGCAGCGCGGGACTCGCCACCCCCAATGAGCAGTTCTTC. Translating it yields CASSAGLATPNEQFF. Combining the CDR3 with reference TRBV2 and TRBJ2-1 gives the whole variable domain EPEVTQTPSHQVTQMGQEVILRCVPISNHLYFYWYRQILGQKVEFLVSFYNNEISEKSEIFDDQFSVERPDGSNFTLKIRSTKLEDSAMYFCASSAGLATPNEQFFGPGTRLTVL.

This clone was observed a handful of times. CDR3 protein: CASSAPPGQVTEAFF. For the CDR3, the DNA is TGTGCCAGCAGTGCCCCCCCCGGACAGGTCACTGAAGCTTTCTTT. The chain combines TRBV27 with TRBJ1-1; 7 bases match TRBD1. CDR3 size: 15 residues. Germline CDR1 reads MNHEY; CDR2 reads SMNVEV (reference sequence). J gave up 4 bases and V 5 bases, and 10 bases lay outside the gene matches.